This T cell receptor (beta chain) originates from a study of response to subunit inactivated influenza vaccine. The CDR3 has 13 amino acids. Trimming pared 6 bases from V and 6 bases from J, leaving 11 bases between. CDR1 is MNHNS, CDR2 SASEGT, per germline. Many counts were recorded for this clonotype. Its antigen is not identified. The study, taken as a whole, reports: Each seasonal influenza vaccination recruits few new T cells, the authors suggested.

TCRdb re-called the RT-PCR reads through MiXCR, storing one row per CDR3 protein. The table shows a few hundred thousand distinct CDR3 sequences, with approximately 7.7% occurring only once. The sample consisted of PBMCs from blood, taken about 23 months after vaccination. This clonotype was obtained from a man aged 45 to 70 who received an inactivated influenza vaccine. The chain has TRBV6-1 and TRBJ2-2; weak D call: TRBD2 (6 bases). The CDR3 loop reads CASSRGTPGELFF. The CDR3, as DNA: TGTGCCAGCAGCCGCGGGACGCCCGGGGAGCTGTTTTTT.